The sequence of this TCR beta chain was determined in a study of T-cell reconstitution after alpha-beta-depleted transplantation in children (dated by TCRdb to 2016 to 2017). In terms of the full investigation: The study quantitatively tracked T-cell immune reconstitution after TCRalphabeta/CD19-depleted allogeneic hematopoietic cell transplantation in children using TCR repertoire profiling.

The library was obtained by PCR. Sequencing used an Illumina HiSeq 2500. TCR library preparation used molecular barcoding, with unique molecular identifiers applied to normalize quantification of the TCRbeta repertoire. The public reads were reanalyzed by TCRdb: fastp trimming at Q25, MiXCR alignment, in-frame beta chains only. Entries are consolidated by CDR3 protein sequence, retaining the most common genes and DNA. The sample data list 150,000 to 200,000 distinct CDR3 sequences, and about 14% of these were observed just once. Of the sample, 13% falls within the top ten clones. The CDR3 spans 13 residues, from the cysteine through the phenylalanine. Of all the DNA, just the CDR3 is kept, 39 bases in frame from base 1. Per the germline V gene, SGHVS is the CDR1 and FNYEAQ is the CDR2. V sheds 5 bases and J sheds 5 bases, leaving 12 bases between their ends. This clonotype was seen at least ten times. Its antigen specificity is not known. There are no base qualities to consult, and no much larger clone falls within one base.

The TCR sequence derives from a human donor who donated a stem cell graft to a child with acute lymphoblastic leukemia. The V and J segments used are TRBV7-6 and TRBJ1-1; confidence is insufficient to name the D gene. Here the sequenced sample was PBMCs from the stem cell graft donor, taken from the stem cell graft. The CDR3 corresponds to CASSGGRGTEAFF. The nucleotides are TGTGCCAGCAGCGGAGGGCGAGGGACTGAAGCTTTCTTT.